These T cell receptor beta chains were read from a single sample in a study of OX40 agonist ivuxolimab in advanced cancers. Sequencing was performed with immunoSEQ multiplex PCR; in TCRdb, only in-frame clones are kept and a portion is missing. The table lists about 27,000 clones, 81% of them singletons, with roughly 30% in the top ten. This specimen consisted of CD4+ or CD8+ T cells sorted from blood, obtained in a trial of the OX40 agonist ivuxolimab. The receptors were sampled from an adult with an advanced solid tumor such as melanoma, head and neck, liver or kidney cancer. Each CDR3 is given with its conserved first and last residue. Fields, in order: V gene, J gene, D gene, clone size, CDR3 DNA, CDR3 protein. The D gene is left open where the match is weak. The listing skips clone size in some rows; elsewhere it reads once, few, many or a size class.

>TRBV7-9|TRBJ2-5|-|few
TGTGCCAGCAGCTTTTCATTGGCAGAGTCAGAGACCCAGTACTTC
CASSFSLAESETQYF
>TRBV4-1|TRBJ2-3|TRBD1|-
TGCGCCAGCAGCCAAGCAGGGGGCGCAGATACGCAGTATTTT
CASSQAGGADTQYF
>TRBV6-5|TRBJ1-1|-|-
TGTGCCAGCAGTTTTACTGGCACTGAAGCTTTCTTT
CASSFTGTEAFF
>TRBV7-9|TRBJ2-3|-|-
TGTGCCAGCAGCTTAGGGATACGGTTACCCACAGATACGCAGTATTTT
CASSLGIRLPTDTQYF
>TRBV10-3|TRBJ2-3|TRBD1|few
TGTGCCATCAGTGACCTTTTGACGGGACAGGGATATGAAACAGATACGCAGTATTTT
CAISDLLTGQGYETDTQYF
>TRBV30|TRBJ2-5|TRBD2|-
TGTGCCTGGAGTCACAAACTCAGTAGCGGGAGTTTGGAGACCCAGTACTTC
CAWSHKLSSGSLETQYF
>TRBV4-1|TRBJ2-1|TRBD2|-
TGCGCCAGCAGCCAAGATTTCGGGGGGGCCTGGAATGAGCAGTTCTTC
CASSQDFGGAWNEQFF
>TRBV5-6|TRBJ1-1|-|-
TGTGCCAGCAGCTTGGGTTTAGGGGCGGTTAATGCAGGTGAAGCTTTCTTT
CASSLGLGAVNAGEAFF
>TRBV9|TRBJ2-7|TRBD1|-
TGTGCCAGCAGCGCCGCCGGACAGGGTCATCCCGAGCAGTACTTC
CASSAAGQGHPEQYF
>TRBV6-5|TRBJ1-6|-|once
TGTGCCAGCCTACTTTTACAGGGCAGCAATTCACCCCTCCACTTT
CASLLLQGSNSPLHF
>TRBV7-3|TRBJ2-7|-|-
TGTGCCAGCAGCTTGTTAGGTTGTACGTACGAGCAGTACTTC
CASSLLGCTYEQYF
>TRBV5-1|TRBJ2-1|TRBD1|-
TGCGCCAGTGACAGGGAAGGTCCCTACAATGAGCAGTTCTTC
CASDREGPYNEQFF
>TRBV7-9|TRBJ2-5|-|medium-sized
TGTGCCAGCAGCTTCACTGTCGTCGGGAAGGAGACCCAGTACTTC
CASSFTVVGKETQYF
>TRBV10-3|TRBJ2-3|TRBD2|-
TGTGCCATCAGTATTGGGACTAGTTTAGAGACAGATACGCAGTATTTT
CAISIGTSLETDTQYF
>TRBV6-5|TRBJ2-7|TRBD2|-
TGTGCCAGCAGTACAGGACTAGCCGGTTACGAGCAGTACTTC
CASSTGLAGYEQYF